Listed here is a single T cell receptor beta chain. Its antigen target is currently unknown. Base qualities were left out, and no much larger clone turns up one base away. The data stem from a study of graft-versus-host responses after intestinal transplantation (dated by TCRdb to the early 2020s). Some background on the complete study: The transplants that recipients received were multivisceral, liver-intestinal, or isolated intestinal. Rather than being sequenced by the commercial service, samples from three later patients were sequenced in-house on an Illumina MiSeq and processed with MiXCR. The cohort enrolled 24 intestinal transplant recipients, one of whom was a retransplant, and a few patients without pretransplant specimens were excluded. To identify alloreactive clones, pre-transplant mixed lymphocyte reaction products were sequenced and compared with unstimulated pre-transplant donor and recipient T cells. After intestinal transplantation, graft-versus-host and host-versus-graft alloreactive T cell clones in the graft, circulation and bone marrow were tracked using bulk TCR-beta CDR3 sequencing. Every recipient was given anti-thymocyte globulin induction, then maintenance tacrolimus and steroids for roughly 3 years. Donor T cell macrochimerism was defined as a peak of at least 4% donor T cells among recipient peripheral blood mononuclear cells. Summary of the overall study and its limitations: Conclusions were limited by the relatively low number and heterogeneity of intestinal transplant patients. GvH clones were found in recipient bone marrow, and some of the GvH clones appeared earlier in ileal mucosa or blood, which is consistent with an intestinal mucosal origin. High GvH to HvG T cell clonal ratios were observed in the allografts of patients with donor T cell macrochimerism. Early after transplant, peak levels of circulating GvH clones were associated with declines in HvG clones.

In the first month after transplant, blood samples were collected up to 4 times, and after that at least monthly when available. Library preparation used the immunoSEQ multiplex PCR assay. For most patients, high-throughput TCR-beta CDR3 sequencing of genomic DNA was performed by Adaptive Biotechnologies. Processing in the source paper ran as follows. Adaptive's ImmunoSEQ software supplied the TCR sequencing data for around 19 patients, while MiXCR and VDJtools were used to process a few other patients. CDR3 nucleotide sequences shared between donor and recipient were removed because the origin of such sequences could not be assigned. To be classed as alloreactive, a clone needed at least 2-fold expansion over unstimulated cells and a minimum CFSE-low frequency of 0.002% (template counts) or 0.001% (read counts). A clone was considered mappable if detected in the sequenced pre-transplant spleen, lymph node, or MLR CFSE-low populations of the donor or recipient. Cumulative frequency of alloreactive clones was calculated as a percentage of all sequences weighted by copy number. What TCRdb holds here is the immuneACCESS table cut down to in-frame rearrangements. Part of the clones is not present; checked against another copy, under half of the missing clones reflect an unresolved V gene, and the others are unexplained. The V and J calls and clone size were taken over from that table, and D and trimming were inferred from the DNA. Here the sample has 40,000 or so clones; about 93% occur a single time. Jointly, the top ten make up 0.76% of the sample.

V loses 3 bases of germline sequence and J loses 5 bases, and the interval between the two ends is 12 bases. In the germline V gene, CDR1 corresponds to MDHEN and CDR2 to SYDVKM. The CDR3 covers 14 residues, taking in both the cysteine and the phenylalanine. Only the CDR3 portion is preserved as DNA: 42 bases, with reading frame beginning at the first base. The receptor's source is a human patient who received an intestinal transplant, so some T cells may come from the graft donor. Here the chain combines TRBV28 and TRBJ2-3; TRBD1 could be the D gene, as 5 bases match. The sequencing used PBMCs, collected 16 days after intestinal transplant. CDR3 region: CASSFDSPVDTQYF. Read as DNA, the sequence is TGTGCCAGCAGTTTTGACAGTCCGGTAGATACGCAGTATTTT.